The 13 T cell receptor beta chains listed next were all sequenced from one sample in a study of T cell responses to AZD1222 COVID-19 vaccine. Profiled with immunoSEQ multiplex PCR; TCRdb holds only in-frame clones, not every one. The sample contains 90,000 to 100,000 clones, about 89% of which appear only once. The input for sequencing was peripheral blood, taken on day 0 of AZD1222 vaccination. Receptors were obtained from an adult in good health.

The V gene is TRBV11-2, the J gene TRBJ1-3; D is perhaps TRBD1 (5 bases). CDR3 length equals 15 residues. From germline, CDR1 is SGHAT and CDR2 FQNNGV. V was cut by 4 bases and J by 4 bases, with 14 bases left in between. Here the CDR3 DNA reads TGTGCCAGCAGCTGGGGGTCAAGTGCCGGAAACACCATATATTTT. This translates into CASSWGSSAGNTIYF.

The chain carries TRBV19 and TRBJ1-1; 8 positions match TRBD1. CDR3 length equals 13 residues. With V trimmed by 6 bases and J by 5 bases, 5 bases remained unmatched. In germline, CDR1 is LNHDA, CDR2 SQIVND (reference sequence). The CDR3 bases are TGTGCCAGTAGAATGACAGGGGAGACTGAAGCTTTCTTT. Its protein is CASRMTGETEAFF.

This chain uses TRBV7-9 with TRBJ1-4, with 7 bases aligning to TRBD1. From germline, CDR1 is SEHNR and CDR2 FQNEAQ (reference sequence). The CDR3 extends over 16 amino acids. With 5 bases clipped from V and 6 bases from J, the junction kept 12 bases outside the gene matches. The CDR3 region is CASSRDSYAVYEKLFF. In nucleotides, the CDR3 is TGTGCCAGCAGCAGGGACAGCTATGCTGTTTATGAAAAACTGTTTTTT.

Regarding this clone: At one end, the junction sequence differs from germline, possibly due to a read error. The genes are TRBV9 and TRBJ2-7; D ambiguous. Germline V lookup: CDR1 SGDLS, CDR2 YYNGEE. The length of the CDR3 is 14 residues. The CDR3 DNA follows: TGTGCCAGCAGCGCGACCACGGACCCCTACGAACAGTACTTC. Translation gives CASSATTDPYEQYF.

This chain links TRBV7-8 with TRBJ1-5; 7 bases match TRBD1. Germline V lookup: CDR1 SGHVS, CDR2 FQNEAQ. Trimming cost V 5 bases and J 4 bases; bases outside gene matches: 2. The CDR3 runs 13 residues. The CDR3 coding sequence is TGTGCCAGCAGCCCAGGGGGGAATCAGCCCCAGCATTTT. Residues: CASSPGGNQPQHF.

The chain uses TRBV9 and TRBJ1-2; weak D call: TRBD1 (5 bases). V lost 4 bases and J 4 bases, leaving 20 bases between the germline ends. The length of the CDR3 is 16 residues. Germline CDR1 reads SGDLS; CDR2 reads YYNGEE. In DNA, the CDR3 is TGTGCCAGCAGCTTGATAGGGACCTCGCCGCCCTATGGCTACACCTTC. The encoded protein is CASSLIGTSPPYGYTF.

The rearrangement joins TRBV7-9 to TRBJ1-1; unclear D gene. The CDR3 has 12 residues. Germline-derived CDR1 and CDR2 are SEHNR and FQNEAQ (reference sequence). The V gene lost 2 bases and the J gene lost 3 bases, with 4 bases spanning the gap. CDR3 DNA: TGTGCCAGCAGCTTAATGCACACTGAAGCTTTCTTT. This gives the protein CASSLMHTEAFF.

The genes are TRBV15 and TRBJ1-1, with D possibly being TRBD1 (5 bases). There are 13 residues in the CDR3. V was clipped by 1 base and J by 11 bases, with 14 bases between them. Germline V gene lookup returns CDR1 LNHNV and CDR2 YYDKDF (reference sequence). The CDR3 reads CATSRGTGGPAFF. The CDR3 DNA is TGTGCCACCAGCAGAGGTACAGGAGGACCCGCTTTCTTT.

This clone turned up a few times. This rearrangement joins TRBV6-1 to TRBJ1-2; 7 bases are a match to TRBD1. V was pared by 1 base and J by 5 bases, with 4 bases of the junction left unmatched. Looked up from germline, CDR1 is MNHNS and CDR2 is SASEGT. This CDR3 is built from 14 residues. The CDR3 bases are TGTGCCAGCAGTGAAGGACAGGGTATATATGGCTACACCTTC. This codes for CASSEGQGIYGYTF.

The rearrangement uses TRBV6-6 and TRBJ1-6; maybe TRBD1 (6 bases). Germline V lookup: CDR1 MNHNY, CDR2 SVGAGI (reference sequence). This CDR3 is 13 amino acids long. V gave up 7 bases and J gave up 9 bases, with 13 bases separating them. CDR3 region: CASIGGAASPLHF. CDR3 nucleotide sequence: TGTGCCAGCATTGGGGGGGCAGCTTCACCCCTCCACTTT.

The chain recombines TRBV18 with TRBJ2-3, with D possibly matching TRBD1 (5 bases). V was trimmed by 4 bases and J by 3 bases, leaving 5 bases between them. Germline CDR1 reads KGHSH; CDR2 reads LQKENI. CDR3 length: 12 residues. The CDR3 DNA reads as TGTGCCAGCTCACAGGGGACAGATACGCAGTATTTT. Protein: CASSQGTDTQYF.

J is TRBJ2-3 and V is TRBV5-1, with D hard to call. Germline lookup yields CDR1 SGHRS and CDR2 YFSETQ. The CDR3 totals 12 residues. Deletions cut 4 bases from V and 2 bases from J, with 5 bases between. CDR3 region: CASSENTDTQYF. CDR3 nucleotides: TGCGCCAGCAGCGAAAACACAGATACGCAGTATTTT.

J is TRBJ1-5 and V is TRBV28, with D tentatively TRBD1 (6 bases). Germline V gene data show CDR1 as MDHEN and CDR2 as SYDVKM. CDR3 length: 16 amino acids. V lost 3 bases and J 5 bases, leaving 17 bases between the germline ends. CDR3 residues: CASSLGWGQGYQPQHF. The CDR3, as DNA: TGTGCCAGCAGTTTGGGATGGGGGCAGGGCTATCAGCCCCAGCATTTT.